This T cell receptor (beta chain) was found in a study of T cell responses to AZD1222 COVID-19 vaccine. Study-wide points: Spike-wide vaccine-associated CD4 TCRs dominated at 160-218 and 743-854. Spike-specific TCR breadth and depth grew following two AZD1222 doses.

With respect to this clone: What it binds is unknown.

Data came from immunoSEQ multiplex PCR; TCRdb stores just in-frame clones and leaves some out. Here the sample spans fewer than 150,000 clones, around 89% being singletons. CDR1 is SGHTS, CDR2 YDEGEE, per germline. V lost 5 bases to trimming and J lost 4 bases; unmatched junction nucleotides: 4. The CDR3 totals 14 residues. Sample: peripheral blood, taken 28 days after the second AZD1222 dose. The chain is built from TRBV5-8 and TRBJ1-5; 9 bases match TRBD1. The source of this sequence is an adult who received the AZD1222 COVID-19 vaccine. The CDR3 loop is CASSPGTGNQPQHF. The CDR3 DNA is TGTGCCAGCAGTCCCGGGACAGGGAATCAGCCCCAGCATTTT.